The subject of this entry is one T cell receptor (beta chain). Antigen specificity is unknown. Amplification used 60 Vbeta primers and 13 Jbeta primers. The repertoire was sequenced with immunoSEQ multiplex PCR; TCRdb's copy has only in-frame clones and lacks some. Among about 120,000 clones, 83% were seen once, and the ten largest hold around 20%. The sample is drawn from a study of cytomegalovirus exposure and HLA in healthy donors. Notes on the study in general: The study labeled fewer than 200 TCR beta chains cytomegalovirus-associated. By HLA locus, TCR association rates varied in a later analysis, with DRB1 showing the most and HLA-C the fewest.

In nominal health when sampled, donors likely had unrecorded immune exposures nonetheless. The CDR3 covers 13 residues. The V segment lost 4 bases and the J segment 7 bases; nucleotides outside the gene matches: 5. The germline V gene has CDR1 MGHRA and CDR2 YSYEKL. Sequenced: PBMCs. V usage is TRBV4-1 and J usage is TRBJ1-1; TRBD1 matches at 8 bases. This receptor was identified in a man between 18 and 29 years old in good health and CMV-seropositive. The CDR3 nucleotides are TGCGCCAGCAGCCGGACAGGGTTTGTTGAAGCTTTCTTT. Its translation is CASSRTGFVEAFF.